One sample yielded the 16 T cell receptor beta chains listed below, sequenced in a study of blood T cell repertoires in COVID-19. Sequenced by immunoSEQ multiplex PCR; TCRdb stores in-frame clones only, minus some. This table has around 16,000 clones, around three quarters appearing once. The material sequenced was peripheral blood. The origin of the receptors is a man between 65 and 85 years old with active or convalescent COVID-19.

This chain connects TRBV9 to TRBJ2-2; 13 bases are shared with TRBD2. The CDR3 is 16 residues long. J lost 2 bases, V lost 4 bases, and 2 bases had no gene match. From germline, CDR1 is SGDLS and CDR2 YYNGEE. The CDR3 DNA reads as TGTGCCAGCAGCAGACTAGCGGGGGGCAACACCGGGGAGCTGTTTTTT. Translated, it gives CASSRLAGGNTGELFF.

The CDR3 bases are TGTGCCAGCGTCAGGGGAATCAAGAACACCGGGGAGCTGTTTTTT. Amino acids: CASVRGIKNTGELFF. The chain uses TRBV5-6 and TRBJ2-2; maybe TRBD1 (6 bases). With 7 bases removed from V and 1 base from J, the gap between germline ends came to 14 bases. Per the germline V gene, CDR1 is SGHDT and CDR2 is YYEEEE. The CDR3 runs 15 residues.

CDR3 DNA sequence: TGTGCCAGCAGCTTGATCATTAGCGGGGGTCAAGAGACCCAGTACTTC. Protein: CASSLIISGGQETQYF. The chain links TRBV7-9 to TRBJ2-5; 9 positions match TRBD2. The CDR3 loop spans 16 amino acids. Germline V gene sequence: CDR1 SEHNR, CDR2 FQNEAQ (reference sequence). With V trimmed by 3 bases and J by 2 bases, 7 bases remained unmatched.

This chain uses TRBV7-6 with TRBJ2-1, with TRBD2 matching 9 bases. The CDR3 totals 16 residues. The V segment lost 1 base and the J segment 2 bases; nucleotides outside the gene matches: 3. CDR1 and CDR2 (germline): SGHVS, FNYEAQ. The CDR3: CASSLGGLATYNEQFF. CDR3 nucleotide sequence: TGTGCCAGCAGCTTAGGGGGACTAGCAACCTACAATGAGCAGTTCTTC.

CDR3 sequence (DNA): TGTGCCAGCAGCCAAGATATCAGCGGGGGGTGGAATGAGCAGTTCTTC. It codes for CASSQDISGGWNEQFF. The chain links TRBV4-2 to TRBJ2-1, with 9 bases lining up with TRBD2. The germline gives CDR1 LGHNA, CDR2 YNFKEQ. This CDR3 has 16 amino acids. Trimming took 0 bases from V and 7 from J; bases not matched to a gene: 7.

The CDR3 loop reads CASSQQGAGNSPLHF. CDR3 DNA sequence: TGTGCCAGCAGCCAACAGGGGGCTGGGAATTCACCCCTCCACTTT. The rearrangement links TRBV16 to TRBJ1-6; 8 bases fit TRBD1. V lost 2 bases to trimming and J lost 7 bases; unmatched junction nucleotides: 4. There are 15 residues in the CDR3. Per the germline V gene, CDR1 is KGHSY and CDR2 is FQNENV.

The J gene is TRBJ1-5, the V gene TRBV3-1 (or the pseudogene TRBV3-2); tentatively, D is TRBD1 (5 bases). Germline CDR1 and CDR2: LGHDT and YNNKEL (reference sequence). This CDR3 region has 16 residues. Trimming pared 0 bases from V and 3 bases from J, leaving 12 bases between. CDR3 sequence (DNA): TGTGCCAGCAGCCAAGATGGTGGAGGGGTCAATCAGCCCCAGCATTTT. This gives the protein CASSQDGGGVNQPQHF.

V is TRBV2 and J is TRBJ1-5, with D uncertain. Per germline, CDR1 SNHLY and CDR2 FYNNEI. V was trimmed by 7 bases and J by 6 bases, leaving 13 bases between them. The CDR3 spans 13 residues. The CDR3 DNA follows: TGTGCCAGCAATGGAGGGTCTGGTCAGCCCCAGCATTTT. This codes for CASNGGSGQPQHF.

This clone occurred a few times. J is TRBJ1-1 and V is TRBV6-5, with 11 bases identical to TRBD1. The V segment lost 7 bases and the J segment 4 bases; nucleotides outside the gene matches: 8. In germline, CDR1 is MNHEY, CDR2 SVGAGI. This CDR3 region has 15 residues. The CDR3 protein is CASTDWGTGGTEAFF. As DNA, the CDR3 is TGTGCCAGCACCGACTGGGGGACAGGGGGCACTGAAGCTTTCTTT.

The chain couples TRBV5-6 to TRBJ2-2; D ambiguous. V lost 0 bases and J 1 base, leaving 10 bases between the germline ends. Germline V CDR1 and CDR2: SGHDT, YYEEEE. CDR3 length: 16 amino acids. The CDR3 here is CASSLAAVGNTGELFF. CDR3 DNA: TGTGCCAGCAGCTTGGCCGCGGTGGGGAACACCGGGGAGCTGTTTTTT. Full variable domain (outside the CDR3, taken from reference TRBV5-6 and TRBJ2-2): DAGVTQSPTHLIKTRGQQVTLRCSPKSGHDTVSWYQQALGQGPQFIFQYYEEEERQRGNFPDRFSGHQFPNYSSELNVNALLLGDSALYLCASSLAAVGNTGELFFGEGSRLTVL.

A single count supports this clone. The V call is TRBV7-2, the J call TRBJ2-7; 14 nucleotides align to TRBD2. Germline V CDR1 and CDR2: SGHTA, FQGNSA. The CDR3 covers 17 residues. The V gene end was trimmed by 3 bases and the J gene end by 4 bases; junction bases not matched to a gene: 8. The CDR3 sequence: CASSLTSGGAGYYEQYF. DNA of the CDR3: TGTGCCAGCAGCTTGACTAGCGGGGGGGCCGGGTATTACGAGCAGTACTTC.

The rearrangement links TRBV10-2 to TRBJ1-5; tentatively, D is TRBD1 (5 bases). CDR3 length equals 14 residues. The ends were cut back, 3 bases at V and 6 bases at J, with 12 bases in the middle. Germline values: CDR1 WSHSY, CDR2 SAAADI. CDR3 region: CASSDSGRGQPQHF. DNA for the CDR3: TGCGCCAGCAGTGATTCAGGGAGGGGTCAGCCCCAGCATTTT.

The V and J genes are TRBV5-1 and TRBJ2-2; 12 bases are shared with TRBD2. The CDR3 covers 17 residues. Germline CDR1 reads SGHRS; CDR2 reads YFSETQ. V lost 3 bases to trimming and J lost 1 base; unmatched junction nucleotides: 4. CDR3 nucleotide sequence: TGCGCCAGCAGCTGGGAGACTAGCGGGAGGAACACCGGGGAGCTGTTTTTT. Translation gives CASSWETSGRNTGELFF.

This clone has a single count. The rearrangement uses TRBV10-1 and TRBJ1-1; D is perhaps TRBD1 (5 bases). Germline V lookup: CDR1 WNHNN, CDR2 SYGVQD (reference sequence). CDR3 length: 13 residues. The germline V and J ends were trimmed by 2 bases and 11 bases, with 15 bases remaining between them. CDR3 sequence reads: CASSEGGIGIAFF. The DNA for the CDR3 is TGCGCCAGCAGTGAGGGGGGGATCGGTATCGCTTTCTTT.

J is TRBJ2-3 and V is TRBV21-1; the table's D call, TRBD2, has no DNA check behind it. TRBV21-1 constitutes a pseudogene. The length of the CDR3 is 18 residues. CDR3 sequence: CASSKDPWLAGGMDTQYF. DNA for the CDR3: TGTGCCAGCAGCAAAGACCCTTGGCTAGCGGGAGGTATGGATACGCAGTATTTT.

The chain couples TRBV7-9 to TRBJ1-4; 9 positions agree with TRBD1. Germline assignment: CDR1 SEHNR and CDR2 FQNEAQ (reference sequence). V dropped 2 bases and J dropped 8; count of bases not matched to a gene: 6. The CDR3 contains 15 residues. The CDR3, as DNA: TGTGCCAGCAGCTTATCATGGGGACAGGGAGAAAAACTGTTTTTT. Translating gives CASSLSWGQGEKLFF.